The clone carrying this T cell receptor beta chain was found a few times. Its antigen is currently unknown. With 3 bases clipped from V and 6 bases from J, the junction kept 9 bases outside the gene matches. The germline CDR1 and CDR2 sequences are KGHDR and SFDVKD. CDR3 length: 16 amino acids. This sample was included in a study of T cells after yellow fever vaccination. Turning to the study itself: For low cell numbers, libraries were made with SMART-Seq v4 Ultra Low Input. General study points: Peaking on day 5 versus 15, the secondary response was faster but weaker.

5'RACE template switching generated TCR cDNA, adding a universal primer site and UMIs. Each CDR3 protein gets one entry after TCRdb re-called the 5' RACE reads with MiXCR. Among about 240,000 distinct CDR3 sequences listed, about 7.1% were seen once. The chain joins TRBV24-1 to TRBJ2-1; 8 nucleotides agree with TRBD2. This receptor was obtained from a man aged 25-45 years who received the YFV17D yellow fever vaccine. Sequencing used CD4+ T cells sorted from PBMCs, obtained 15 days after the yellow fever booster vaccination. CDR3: CATSDPTGGPGNEQFF. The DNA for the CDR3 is TGTGCCACCAGTGATCCGACGGGAGGGCCTGGCAATGAGCAGTTCTTC.